Listed below are T cell receptor beta chains from one sample, sequenced in a study of T-cell memory formation after mild COVID-19. From the 5' RACE reads, TCRdb called clonotypes with MiXCR, one entry per CDR3 protein. The data contain roughly 240,000 distinct CDR3 sequences, 15% of them singletons. Sequencing used PBMCs or a T cell subset sorted from them (not recorded which). The source of these receptors is an adult woman who had mild COVID-19 (a few samples of this study predate the infection). Cell type and time point are not known. Each CDR3 is given with its conserved first and last residue. The order of the fields is D gene, clone size, V gene, J gene, CDR3 protein, CDR3 DNA. D genes are given only for firm matches. The listing skips clone size in some rows; elsewhere it reads once, few, many or a size class.

TRBD1	few	TRBV7-2	TRBJ1-2	CASSSLGQGYGYTF	TGTGCCAGCAGTTCTCTTGGACAGGGGTATGGCTACACCTTC
NA	few	TRBV29-1	TRBJ1-1	CSVVRRLNTEAFF	TGCAGCGTTGTTCGACGGCTAAACACTGAAGCTTTCTTT
NA	NA	TRBV24-1	TRBJ2-5	CATSDYDGQETQYF	TGTGCCACCAGTGATTACGACGGCCAAGAGACCCAGTACTTC
NA	NA	TRBV28	TRBJ1-3	CASSSLAGFQSSGNTIYF	TGTGCCAGCAGTTCCCTAGCGGGATTCCAATCCTCTGGAAACACCATATATTTT
NA	many	TRBV20-1	TRBJ2-3	CSARSASAGTDTQYF	TGCAGTGCTAGATCAGCTTCTGCGGGCACAGATACGCAGTATTTT
TRBD2	NA	TRBV5-1	TRBJ2-5	CASIPSGSETQYF	TGCGCCAGCATTCCTAGCGGGTCGGAGACCCAGTACTTC
NA	few	TRBV7-9	TRBJ1-6	CASSRDLAPLHF	TGTGCCAGCAGCCGGGACCTCGCGCCCCTCCACTTT
NA	NA	TRBV3-1	TRBJ2-1	CAISPGHGNDEQFF	TGTGCCATCTCCCCGGGCCACGGGAACGATGAGCAGTTCTTC
NA	NA	TRBV7-2	TRBJ2-1	CASSLGRPSNSEQFF	TGTGCCAGCAGCTTAGGTCGCCCTAGCAATAGTGAGCAGTTCTTC
NA	NA	TRBV12-3/TRBV12-4	TRBJ2-7	CASSSQGVPPNEQYF	TGTGCCAGCAGTTCACAGGGAGTCCCTCCTAACGAGCAGTACTTC
NA	few	TRBV15	TRBJ2-1	CATSRDQSRNEQFF	TGTGCCACCAGCAGAGACCAGAGTCGCAATGAGCAGTTCTTC
NA	NA	TRBV5-1	TRBJ2-3	CASSFGTRTDTQYF	TGCGCCAGCAGCTTTGGGACCCGGACAGATACGCAGTATTTT
NA	few	TRBV12-3/TRBV12-4	TRBJ2-7	CASSLAKGTRHSYEQYF	TGTGCCAGCAGTTTAGCGAAGGGGACAAGGCACTCCTACGAGCAGTACTTC
NA	few	TRBV19	TRBJ1-2	CASSKRTDGLVYGYTF	TGTGCCAGTAGTAAGAGGACAGATGGGCTGGTCTATGGCTACACCTTC
NA	NA	TRBV15	TRBJ2-5	CATSRDVGGTQYF	TGTGCCACCAGCAGAGATGTCGGGGGGACCCAGTACTTC
NA	few	TRBV27	TRBJ2-1	CASSFLAAGSYNEQFF	TGTGCCAGCAGTTTTTTGGCCGCTGGTTCCTACAATGAGCAGTTCTTC
TRBD1	few	TRBV10-3	TRBJ1-6	CAISGQGGNSPLHF	TGTGCCATCAGTGGACAGGGGGGGAATTCACCCCTCCACTTT
NA	many	TRBV7-2	TRBJ2-3	CASSLGLGWDTQYF	TGTGCCAGCAGCTTAGGCTTGGGGTGGGATACGCAGTATTTT
NA	NA	TRBV6-5	TRBJ2-7	CASMSNAYEQYF	TGTGCCAGCATGTCAAACGCGTACGAGCAGTACTTC
NA	NA	TRBV7-9	TRBJ1-5	CASSLDYGGNQPQHF	TGTGCCAGCAGCTTAGATTATGGCGGCAATCAGCCCCAGCATTTT
NA	NA	TRBV7-8	TRBJ1-5	CASSFGGDLQPQHF	TGTGCCAGCAGCTTCGGGGGGGATCTACAGCCCCAGCATTTT